What follows are 29 T cell receptor beta chains derived from one specimen sequenced in a study of early T cells in non-severe SARS-CoV-2 infection. Each CDR3 protein gets one entry after TCRdb re-called the 5' RACE reads with MiXCR. The repertoire holds roughly 110,000 distinct CDR3 sequences, with around 10% as singletons. The sequenced sample consisted of whole blood. All receptors come from an adult who was a healthcare worker with PCR-confirmed SARS-CoV-2 infection or an uninfected control (not recorded which).

V gene TRBV7-3 combines with J gene TRBJ1-1, with unresolved D. With 5 bases removed from V and 4 bases from J, the gap between germline ends came to 11 bases. The CDR3 has 13 residues. Per the germline V gene, CDR1 is SGHTA and CDR2 is FQGTGA. The CDR3 is CASSEHRGTEAFF. The CDR3 bases are TGTGCCAGCAGCGAACACCGGGGCACTGAAGCTTTCTTT.

The gene calls are TRBV28 and TRBJ2-7, with TRBD2 identical over 7 bases. This CDR3 is 20 amino acids long. Germline V gene data show CDR1 as MDHEN and CDR2 as SYDVKM. J lost 0 bases, V lost 5 bases, and 22 bases had no gene match. This CDR3 is CASSHGPRTSWFVFSYEQYF. The CDR3 nucleotides read TGTGCCAGCAGTCACGGACCTAGGACTAGTTGGTTCGTTTTCTCCTACGAGCAGTACTTC. The complete variable domain, with remaining parts taken from reference TRBV28 and TRBJ2-7, reads DVKVTQSSRYLVKRTGEKVFLECVQDMDHENMFWYRQDPGLGLRLIYFSYDVKMKEKGDIPEGYSVSREKKERFSLILESASTNQTSMYLCASSHGPRTSWFVFSYEQYFGPGTRLTVT.

There are a few counts of this clonotype. The chain carries TRBV5-6 and TRBJ2-7, with D possibly being TRBD1 (7 bases). The CDR3 is 14 residues long. V was shortened by 7 bases and J by 4 bases, with 18 bases between the two germline ends. Germline V gene data show CDR1 as SGHDT and CDR2 as YYEEEE. CDR3 residues: CASHEEGQFYEQYF. In DNA form, the CDR3 reads TGTGCCAGCCACGAGGAGGGACAGTTTTACGAGCAGTACTTC.

This clonotype was seen ten or more times. The rearrangement joins TRBV9 to TRBJ2-7, with TRBD1 as a possible D gene (6 bases). This CDR3 has 14 amino acids. Trimming left V 3 bases short and J 0 bases short, with 10 bases between. Per germline, CDR1 SGDLS and CDR2 YYNGEE. CDR3 coding DNA: TGTGCCAGCAGCGACGGACAGAACTCCTACGAGCAGTACTTC. Translation: CASSDGQNSYEQYF. The variable domain in full, with the rest retrieved from reference TRBV9 and TRBJ2-7, is DSGVTQTPKHLITATGQRVTLRCSPRSGDLSVYWYQQSLDQGLQFLIQYYNGEERAKGNILERFSAQQFPDLHSELNLSSLELGDSALYFCASSDGQNSYEQYFGPGTRLTVT.

The sample holds a few counts of this clonotype. V and J are TRBV13 and TRBJ1-6; no clear D gene. The germline V and J ends were trimmed by 5 bases and 10 bases, with 15 bases remaining between them. There are 14 residues in the CDR3. The germline gives CDR1 PRHDT, CDR2 FYEKMQ (reference sequence). The CDR3 protein is CASSLSSDSSPLHF. DNA for the CDR3: TGTGCCAGCAGCCTCTCATCGGACTCGTCACCCCTCCACTTT.

This clonotype was counted ten times or more. The chain employs TRBV12-3 or TRBV12-4 and TRBJ1-5; 11 nucleotides align to TRBD1. The CDR3 contains 14 residues. V lost 5 bases, J lost 5 bases, and 2 bases stayed unmatched. CDR3 in DNA: TGTGCCAGCAGTGAGGGACAGGGGGATCAGCCCCAGCATTTT. Encoded protein: CASSEGQGDQPQHF.

This clonotype was detected only a few times. The chain combines TRBV20-1 with TRBJ2-7; perhaps TRBD1 as D (5 bases). V was clipped by 3 bases and J by 3 bases, with 15 bases between them. This CDR3 comprises 14 residues. CDR1 is DFQATT and CDR2 is SNEGSKA in the germline V gene (reference sequence). CDR3 in DNA: TGCAGTGCTAGCCAGGGTTTAACGGACTACGAGCAGTACTTC. Protein product: CSASQGLTDYEQYF.

This clonotype has at least ten counts. The rearrangement uses TRBV19 and TRBJ1-5; D is ambiguous. CDR3 length: 15 residues. Germline CDR1 LNHDA, CDR2 SQIVND (reference sequence). V lost 2 bases and J 9 bases, leaving 17 bases between the germline ends. CDR3 residues: CASSIPSGLRRPQHF. CDR3 sequence (DNA): TGTGCCAGTAGTATACCCTCCGGGCTCCGCCGGCCCCAGCATTTT.

This clonotype was detected a few times. The chain joins TRBV9 to TRBJ1-6; D perhaps matches TRBD1 (5 bases). Deletions cut 4 bases from V and 4 bases from J, with 12 bases between. This CDR3 spans 15 amino acids. Germline assignment: CDR1 SGDLS and CDR2 YYNGEE. This CDR3 reads CASSTGDGYNSPLHF. Here the CDR3 DNA reads TGTGCCAGCAGCACGGGGGACGGTTATAATTCACCCCTCCACTTT.

This clonotype was seen repeatedly, ten times or more. The CDR3 bases are TGCAGTGCCACAAGCGGGAGCAGAAATGAGCAGTTCTTC. Translation: CSATSGSRNEQFF. The chain has TRBV20-1 and TRBJ2-1, with 8 bases that match TRBD2. There are 13 residues in the CDR3. Looked up from germline, CDR1 is DFQATT and CDR2 is SNEGSKA (reference sequence). V lost 6 bases, J lost 7 bases, and 8 bases stayed unmatched.

This clonotype was recorded a few times. This chain connects TRBV28 to TRBJ1-2, with D possibly TRBD1 on 5 matching bases. The length of the CDR3 is 13 residues. Germline loops: CDR1 MDHEN, CDR2 SYDVKM. Trimming cost V 7 bases and J 4 bases, with 13 bases left between them. CDR3 bases: TGTGCCAGCAAACGCAAGGGGATCTATGGCTACACCTTC. Encoded protein: CASKRKGIYGYTF.

This clonotype was counted a few times. The gene calls are TRBV20-1 and TRBJ2-7; 9 positions agree with TRBD2. With V trimmed by 1 base and J by 4 bases, 5 bases remained unmatched. In germline, CDR1 is DFQATT, CDR2 SNEGSKA (reference sequence). This CDR3 has 14 residues. CDR3 in DNA: TGCAGTGCTAGAGGGACTAGCGACTCATACGAGCAGTACTTC. Translating it yields CSARGTSDSYEQYF.

This chain joins TRBV11-2 and TRBJ2-7; the D is unclear. The CDR3 sequence is 12 residues long. Trimming shortened V by 5 bases and J by 3 bases, and 8 bases separated the two germline ends. Germline V gives CDR1 SGHAT, CDR2 FQNNGV. The CDR3, as DNA: TGTGCCAGCAGCCGGAGCCACTACGAGCAGTACTTC. Translated: CASSRSHYEQYF.

This clonotype has a count of ten or more. This chain joins TRBV21-1 and TRBJ2-1; TRBD1, the D gene given by the table, was not confirmed from the DNA. TRBV21-1 is a recognized pseudogene. The CDR3 totals 10 residues. The CDR3 loop is CASDRTGLLF. CDR3 DNA: TGTGCCAGCGACAGGACAGGGCTCCTCTTC.

This clonotype was counted between two and nine times. The chain uses TRBV15 and TRBJ1-5; no firm D call. CDR1 is LNHNV, CDR2 YYDKDF, per germline (reference sequence). Trimming took off 1 base at V and 2 bases at J, with 9 bases between the two ends. The CDR3 has 15 residues. As DNA, the CDR3 is TGTGCCACCAGCAGAGTCGCCGGGGGCAATCAGCCCCAGCATTTT. The encoded protein is CATSRVAGGNQPQHF.

The table lists this clonotype with a few counts. V and J are TRBV2 and TRBJ1-2; D perhaps matches TRBD1 (6 bases). The CDR3 sequence is 16 residues long. Per the germline V gene, CDR1 is SNHLY and CDR2 is FYNNEI. With 8 bases removed from V and 2 bases from J, the gap between germline ends came to 21 bases. The CDR3 nucleotides read TGTGCCAGCGCCCTTTCTACGGGGGCCCCCAACTATGGCTACACCTTC. Its protein product is CASALSTGAPNYGYTF.

This chain connects TRBV5-6 to TRBJ2-5, with D hard to call. With 0 bases removed from V and 6 bases from J, the gap between germline ends came to 12 bases. This CDR3 region has 14 residues. Germline V gene lookup returns CDR1 SGHDT and CDR2 YYEEEE. The CDR3 DNA follows: TGTGCCAGCAGCTTGGCTGGCCGGAAGAAGACCCAGTACTTC. Residues: CASSLAGRKKTQYF.

In this sample, this clonotype turned up many times. The chain couples TRBV20-1 to TRBJ2-1; TRBD1 matches at 10 bases. There are 15 residues in the CDR3. Germline assignment: CDR1 DFQATT and CDR2 SNEGSKA (reference sequence). Losses at the gene ends were 0 bases for V and 9 bases for J; bases not matched to a gene: 8. CDR3 sequence: CSARDLGQGSREQFF. CDR3 coding DNA: TGCAGTGCTAGAGATCTGGGACAGGGGTCCCGTGAGCAGTTCTTC.

Ten or more counts support this clonotype. This chain joins TRBV30 and TRBJ2-7; 16 bases agree with TRBD2. The germline gives CDR1 GTSNPN, CDR2 SVGIG (reference sequence). The CDR3 contains 14 residues. V dropped 8 bases and J dropped 6; count of bases not matched to a gene: 7. The CDR3, as DNA: TGTGCCCGGGGACTAGCGGGAGGGCCCCTCGAGCAGTACTTC. This codes for CARGLAGGPLEQYF.

The chain has TRBV13 and TRBJ2-2; D gene ambiguous. Germline V CDR1 and CDR2: PRHDT, FYEKMQ (reference sequence). V was cut by 7 bases and J by 5 bases, with 8 bases left in between. The CDR3 runs 12 residues. The CDR3 coding sequence is TGTGCCAGCAACGAAGGGACCGGGGAGCTGTTTTTT. It is translated as CASNEGTGELFF.

With regard to this clonotype: One base away lies a much larger clone, so this may be a sequencing read error. The chain employs TRBV15 and TRBJ1-4; D is undetermined. Germline loops: CDR1 LNHNV, CDR2 YYDKDF (reference sequence). The CDR3 loop spans 14 amino acids. The CDR3: CATSMGGDNGKLFF. The CDR3 nucleotides are TGTGCCACCAGCATGGGAGGAGACAATGGAAAACTGTTTTTT. Full variable domain (outside the CDR3, taken from reference TRBV15 and TRBJ1-4): DAMVIQNPRYQVTQFGKPVTLSCSQTLNHNVMYWYQQKSSQAPKLLFHYYDKDFNNEADTPDNFQSRRPNTSFCFLDIRSPGLGDTAMYLCATSMGGDNGKLFFGSGTQLSVL.

This clonotype has a count of ten or more. The CDR3 sequence is CASSPGQGSVVGTYEQYF. Here the CDR3 DNA reads TGTGCCAGCTCACCAGGACAGGGGTCCGTTGTTGGGACCTACGAGCAGTACTTC. The rearrangement links TRBV18 to TRBJ2-7; 9 positions agree with TRBD1. Unmatched junction bases numbered 13, after V lost 2 bases and J lost 2 bases. The CDR3 has 18 amino acids. Germline V lookup: CDR1 KGHSH, CDR2 LQKENI. Full variable domain (remainder filled in from reference TRBV18 and TRBJ2-7): NAGVMQNPRHLVRRRGQEARLRCSPMKGHSHVYWYRQLPEEGLKFMVYLQKENIIDESGMPKERFSAEFPKEGPSILRIQQVVRGDSAAYFCASSPGQGSVVGTYEQYFGPGTRLTVT.

As to this clonotype: One base away lies a much larger clone, so this may be a sequencing read error. The chain joins TRBV20-1 to TRBJ1-5; D is possibly TRBD1 (5 bases). Germline CDR1 is DFQATT and CDR2 is SNEGSKA (reference sequence). V dropped 6 bases and J dropped 11 bases, with 17 bases sitting between them. CDR3 length equals 12 residues. The CDR3 region is CSANTGEITQHF. Written as DNA, the CDR3 is TGCAGTGCAAATACAGGCGAAATTACCCAGCATTTT.

Only a few counts were recorded for this clonotype. The J gene is TRBJ2-1, the V gene TRBV28, with a possible D match to TRBD2 (5 bases). Between the trimmed V and J ends, which lost 4 bases and 3 bases, there was a span of 22 bases. This CDR3 is built from 18 residues. Per germline, CDR1 MDHEN and CDR2 SYDVKM. The CDR3 DNA reads as TGTGCCAGCAGTTATCCTAGAGGGCGGCTAGCTTTCTACAATGAGCAGTTCTTC. This translates into CASSYPRGRLAFYNEQFF. Full variable domain (missing parts from reference TRBV28 and TRBJ2-1): DVKVTQSSRYLVKRTGEKVFLECVQDMDHENMFWYRQDPGLGLRLIYFSYDVKMKEKGDIPEGYSVSREKKERFSLILESASTNQTSMYLCASSYPRGRLAFYNEQFFGPGTRLTVL.

There are many counts of this clonotype. The chain recombines TRBV30 with TRBJ1-2; perhaps TRBD1 as D (6 bases). The CDR3 contains 12 residues. V lost 2 bases, J lost 7 bases, and 11 bases lay in between. Germline V gives CDR1 GTSNPN, CDR2 SVGIG (reference sequence). CDR3: CAWSPSRGGYTF. The CDR3 DNA reads TGTGCCTGGAGTCCCTCCAGGGGTGGCTACACCTTC.

This clonotype was counted ten times or more. The chain recombines TRBV4-1 with TRBJ2-1; 13 positions match TRBD2. Germline CDR1 MGHRA, CDR2 YSYEKL. V gave up 6 bases and J gave up 10 bases; unmatched junction bases: 6. This CDR3 has 14 residues. The CDR3 DNA reads TGCGCCAGCAGTATTCCGGGACTAGCGGGAGAGCAGTTCTTC. Translating gives CASSIPGLAGEQFF.

This chain uses TRBV20-1 with TRBJ2-5, with D perhaps matching TRBD2 (5 bases). With 6 bases removed from V and 13 bases from J, the gap between germline ends came to 18 bases. The CDR3 length is 11 residues. The germline gives CDR1 DFQATT, CDR2 SNEGSKA (reference sequence). The CDR3 nucleotides are TGCAGTGCCGGAGGATACCAAGTTTCGTACTTC. Translation: CSAGGYQVSYF.

A few counts support this clonotype. The gene calls are TRBV12-3 or TRBV12-4 and TRBJ1-3, with D possibly TRBD1 on 5 matching bases. The CDR3 covers 14 residues. V was trimmed by 5 bases and J by 0 bases, leaving 8 bases between them. Written as DNA, the CDR3 is TGTGCCAGCAGTCCCGACAGCTCTGGAAACACCATATATTTT. Amino acid sequence: CASSPDSSGNTIYF.

In its sample, this clonotype was seen a few times. The J gene is TRBJ2-7, the V gene TRBV20-1, with D perhaps assigned TRBD1 or TRBD2 (5 bases each). V was trimmed by 0 bases and J by 0 bases, leaving 18 bases between them. CDR1 and CDR2 (germline): DFQATT, SNEGSKA (reference sequence). The CDR3 is made up of 17 amino acids. The CDR3 protein is CSARDLGGFSSSYEQYF. The DNA for the CDR3 is TGCAGTGCTAGAGATCTTGGGGGATTCTCAAGCTCCTACGAGCAGTACTTC.